This T cell receptor (beta chain) emerged from a study of T cell clones after liver transplantation. Study at large: Immunosuppression withdrawal was tried within 2 years after liver transplantation in this trial.

This clone is a singleton in its sample. The table came from immunoSEQ multiplex PCR; TCRdb's copy has only in-frame clones and leaves some out. This sample yields 50,000 or so clones, of which more than 65% are seen a single time; more than 9% belongs to the top ten. This TCR derives from a human patient who received a liver transplant. The graft donor may have given rise to some T cells. The sequencing used CD4+ T cells from blood, collected less than 70 months after liver transplant.

The CDR3 is CASSSWDRNEKLFF. The CDR3 DNA reads TGTGCCAGCAGCTCCTGGGACAGAAATGAAAAACTGTTTTTT. V is TRBV7-2 and J is TRBJ1-4, with TRBD1 identical over 7 bases. Unmatched junction bases numbered 4, after V lost 4 bases and J lost 5 bases. CDR3 length equals 14 residues. Germline V gene sequence: CDR1 SGHTA, CDR2 FQGNSA.